The source of this TCR beta chain is a study of glioma-infiltrating T cells after dendritic cell vaccination. Notes on the study in general: TCR clonality showed no direct relationship with survival. Complete blood and tumor specimen sets were limited to few patients. Patients with more pretreatment TILs had longer time to progression and survival.

The PCR used 60 V beta and 13 J beta primers. Some clones are missing from TCRdb's copy, which holds only in-frame ones; the method was immunoSEQ multiplex PCR. The sample shows about 92,000 clones, under 90% of them seen only once. Germline CDR1 and CDR2: MDHEN and SYDVKM. The length of the CDR3 is 10 residues. V lost 8 bases and J lost 9, with 8 bases in between. This clone appeared once. The antigen is unknown. This sequence was found in a human donor with glioblastoma. Sequences were derived from blood, sampled before dendritic cell vaccination. The rearrangement joins TRBV28 to TRBJ2-1, with D possibly being TRBD1 (5 bases). The chain's CDR3 is CASGAVEQFF. CDR3 coding DNA: TGTGCCAGCGGGGCGGTTGAGCAGTTCTTC.